This TCR beta chain was recovered during a study of early stage breast cancer tumors (dated by TCRdb to about 2017). Describing the broader study: Of the approximately 15 invasive breast tumors, approximately 11 were found to be estrogen receptor-positive, progesterone receptor-positive and HER2-negative. Of the approximately twelve ER+/PR+/HER2- tumors, eight were classified as invasive ductal carcinomas and four as invasive lobular carcinomas. The average read coverage per sample was about 10-fold. The samples as a whole yielded some 2,700,000 detected templates, corresponding to 850,000 to 1,400,000 unique clonotypes. The investigation overall reported the following: The small cohort size prevented analysis by tumor subtype. Chain pairing and functional markers such as CD4, CD8 and FOXP3 were missed by bulk genomic DNA sequencing of unsorted cells. Enriched TCRB sequences shared across patients were found to be mostly commonly generated sequences that were unlikely to play an important role in the tumor microenvironment. Greater similarity was observed between blood and normal breast repertoires than between blood and tumor repertoires, and tumor was distinguished from normal in about 85% of the 16 patients when each tissue was compared with blood. Compared with adjacent normal breast tissue, tumors had higher clonality and about 2.5-fold greater T cell density.

The study profiled bulk TCR beta-chain repertoires in matched peripheral blood, tumor and adjacent normal breast tissue taken from some 17 patients with early-stage breast cancer. Before surgery, about 4.5-11 mL of whole blood was collected into EDTA tubes and then processed within 2 hours. Peripheral blood mononuclear cells were isolated by Ficoll-Paque centrifugation in SepMate-50 tubes. PBMCs were cryopreserved in aliquots of roughly 2 to 4.5 million cells in approximately 90% FBS with about 10% DMSO and kept in liquid nitrogen. Genomic DNA was extracted with the Qiagen AllPrep DNA/RNA Mini kit. Each sample was amplified as two independent genomic DNA replicates: approximately 0.5 ug for blood and approximately 1.4 ug for tumor or normal breast. TCRB sequencing of genomic DNA was carried out with the ImmunoSeq Intro kit according to the manufacturer's instructions. Multiplex PCR was run for around 30 cycles using proprietary primers and spike-in control sequences for absolute quantification. Single-end 150-bp reads were used to sequence an 87-bp fragment spanning the CDR3 and the flanking V and J genes. Each lane of an Illumina MiSeq running version 3.0 chemistry carried seven multiplexed samples, with two replicates apiece. In the original analysis: The vendor's proprietary pipeline processed the raw data and merged both replicates into a single result for each sample. Productive rearrangements sharing the V-gene family, CDR3 amino acid sequence and J-gene segment were defined as clonotypes. To compute clonality, the normalized Shannon entropy (Pielou evenness) of TCRB abundances was subtracted from 1. T cell density was estimated by dividing total templates by the number of input cells inferred from the DNA input amount. Recon, run with its default parameters, was used to estimate overall repertoire diversity and clonality. Clonotypes with over 0.1% abundance in tumor and at least 32-fold higher abundance in tumor than in normal breast were defined as tumor-enriched. In TCRdb, the immuneACCESS table is reduced to in-frame sequences with V and J assigned. These tables do not hold every clone; where another copy was compared, an unresolved V gene accounts for under half, and the others remain unexplained. That table supplies the V and J calls and clone size; D and trimming were determined from the DNA. The sample table holds approximately 75,000 clones, of which over 80% were seen once. The top ten clonotypes cover about 4.8% of the sample.

For this clone: No antigen is known for it. The input lacks base qualities; no much larger clone sits a single base away.

V and J are truncated by 2 bases and 1 base respectively, leaving an intervening sequence of 8 bases. The CDR3 measures 14 amino acids from cysteine to phenylalanine. Just CDR3 DNA is preserved here, 42 bases in frame from base 1. CDR1 LGHNT and CDR2 FRNRAP are derived from the germline V gene. The chain joins TRBV12-5 to TRBJ2-5; possibly the D gene is TRBD2, per 6 matching bases. Sequencing was carried out using blood. The origin of this receptor is a person aged 40-50 years with breast cancer. The CDR3 reads as follows: CASGLTTSQETQYF. The DNA reads TGTGCTAGTGGTTTGACGACTAGCCAAGAGACCCAGTACTTC. Reference TRBV12-5 and TRBJ2-5 proteins supply the regions before and after the CDR3; the full variable domain is: DARVTQTPRHKVTEMGQEVTMRCQPILGHNTVFWYRQTMMQGLELLAYFRNRAPLDDSGMPKDRFSAEMPDATLATLKIQPSEPRDSAVYFCASGLTTSQETQYFGPGTRLLVL.